This T cell receptor beta chain is drawn from a study of shared clonotypes between healthy human individuals. The CDR3 covers 16 residues. J lost 1 base, V lost 3 bases, and 5 bases had no gene match. The germline CDR1 and CDR2 sequences are MDHEN and SYDVKM. Clones were read by immunoSEQ multiplex PCR, and TCRdb kept only the in-frame ones, dropping some. Of 550,000 to 800,000 clones listed, around 90% are singletons. What was sequenced was memory CD8+ T cells from PBMCs. Subset in this sample: CD45RO+ cells pooled with CCR7-negative TemRA cells. The source is a man aged 18 to 29 in good health. Some clones in this sample may be carry-over from other donors' samples. The chain uses TRBV28 and TRBJ2-5; 10 nucleotides align to TRBD1. CDR3 DNA: TGTGCCAGCAGTTTCTTTGGGACAGGGGTCCAAGAGACCCAGTACTTC. Translation gives CASSFFGTGVQETQYF. Combining the CDR3 with reference TRBV28 and TRBJ2-5 gives the whole variable domain DVKVTQSSRYLVKRTGEKVFLECVQDMDHENMFWYRQDPGLGLRLIYFSYDVKMKEKGDIPEGYSVSREKKERFSLILESASTNQTSMYLCASSFFGTGVQETQYFGPGTRLLVL.